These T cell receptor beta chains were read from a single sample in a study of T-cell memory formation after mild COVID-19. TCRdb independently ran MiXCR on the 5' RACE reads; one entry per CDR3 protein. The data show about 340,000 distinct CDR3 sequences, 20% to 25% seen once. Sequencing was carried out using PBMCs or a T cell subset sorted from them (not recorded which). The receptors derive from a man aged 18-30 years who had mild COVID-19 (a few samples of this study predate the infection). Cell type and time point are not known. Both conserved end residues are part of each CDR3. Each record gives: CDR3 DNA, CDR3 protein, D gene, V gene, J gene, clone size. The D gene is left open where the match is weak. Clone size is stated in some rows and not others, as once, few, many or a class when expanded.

CDR3 DNA: TGTGCCAGCAGTCTCCTCGAGGGAGGGGACAACTATGGCTACACCTTC
CDR3 protein: CASSLLEGGDNYGYTF
D gene: NA
V gene: TRBV28
J gene: TRBJ1-2
clone size: few

CDR3 DNA: TGTGCCAGCAGTTGGGGACAGGGCATTCAGCCCCAGCATTTT
CDR3 protein: CASSWGQGIQPQHF
D gene: TRBD1
V gene: TRBV12-3/TRBV12-4
J gene: TRBJ1-5
clone size: few

CDR3 DNA: TGTGCCAGCAGGGGTGTAGGGGCGGAATACAATGAGCAGTTCTTC
CDR3 protein: CASRGVGAEYNEQFF
D gene: NA
V gene: TRBV9
J gene: TRBJ2-1
clone size: few

CDR3 DNA: TGTGCCAGCAGTGCCAGCAGGGTCGGTACGGACATTCAGTACTTC
CDR3 protein: CASSASRVGTDIQYF
D gene: NA
V gene: TRBV6-2/TRBV6-3
J gene: TRBJ2-4
clone size: few

CDR3 DNA: TGTGCCAGCGTCCAAGCTTGGGGTTATAGCAATCAGCCCCAGCATTTT
CDR3 protein: CASVQAWGYSNQPQHF
D gene: NA
V gene: TRBV6-1
J gene: TRBJ1-5
clone size: few

CDR3 DNA: TGCAGCGCCAGCCCCGGGACAGGAGATGGCTACACCTTC
CDR3 protein: CSASPGTGDGYTF
D gene: TRBD1
V gene: TRBV29-1
J gene: TRBJ1-2
clone size: NA

CDR3 DNA: TGTGCCAGCAGTGAAGGGTTGATGGCGGAGACCCAGTACTTC
CDR3 protein: CASSEGLMAETQYF
D gene: NA
V gene: TRBV6-1
J gene: TRBJ2-5
clone size: NA

CDR3 DNA: TGCGCCAGCAGCGACGGGGGGACCTCCTACAATGAGCAGTTCTTC
CDR3 protein: CASSDGGTSYNEQFF
D gene: TRBD2
V gene: TRBV5-1
J gene: TRBJ2-1
clone size: NA

CDR3 DNA: TGCGCCAGCAGCATGGGACAGGGGAACACTGAAGCTTTCTTT
CDR3 protein: CASSMGQGNTEAFF
D gene: TRBD1
V gene: TRBV5-1
J gene: TRBJ1-1
clone size: few

CDR3 DNA: TGTGCCAGCAGCTTGAGGGGCCTCGAAGAGACCCAGTACTTC
CDR3 protein: CASSLRGLEETQYF
D gene: NA
V gene: TRBV5-5
J gene: TRBJ2-5
clone size: few

CDR3 DNA: TGTGCCAGCAGCCCCTATAGCACAGATACGCAGTATTTT
CDR3 protein: CASSPYSTDTQYF
D gene: NA
V gene: TRBV7-2
J gene: TRBJ2-3
clone size: many

CDR3 DNA: TGTGCCAGCAGCCAAGATCTCAGACAGGTCTCTGGAAACACCATATATTTT
CDR3 protein: CASSQDLRQVSGNTIYF
D gene: NA
V gene: TRBV4-2
J gene: TRBJ1-3
clone size: many

CDR3 DNA: TGTGCCAGCAGCGTAGGAACAGAGTACAATGAGCAGTTCTTC
CDR3 protein: CASSVGTEYNEQFF
D gene: NA
V gene: TRBV7-2
J gene: TRBJ2-1
clone size: NA

CDR3 DNA: TGTGCCAGCAGTGAAGCGCTTGCCGGTGCGCAGTATTTT
CDR3 protein: CASSEALAGAQYF
D gene: NA
V gene: TRBV2
J gene: TRBJ2-3
clone size: NA

CDR3 DNA: TGCAGCGTTGGTGCGGGGGCCCCCACAGATACGCAGTATTTT
CDR3 protein: CSVGAGAPTDTQYF
D gene: NA
V gene: TRBV29-1
J gene: TRBJ2-3
clone size: few

CDR3 DNA: TGTGCCAGCAGCTTTGGTGGTTTAGGGACAGGGACTGAAGCTTTCTTT
CDR3 protein: CASSFGGLGTGTEAFF
D gene: TRBD1
V gene: TRBV7-3
J gene: TRBJ1-1
clone size: few

CDR3 DNA: TGCGCCAGCAGCTCACCGGACGGGTTAAAGTATGGCTACACCTTC
CDR3 protein: CASSSPDGLKYGYTF
D gene: NA
V gene: TRBV5-1
J gene: TRBJ1-2
clone size: NA

CDR3 DNA: TGCGCCAGCAGCCGCCCCGGAGGGCCTACGCAGTATTTT
CDR3 protein: CASSRPGGPTQYF
D gene: NA
V gene: TRBV4-1
J gene: TRBJ2-3
clone size: few

CDR3 DNA: TGTGCCAGCAGCCCTACTACCCCCCGGGCAGGGCATAACACTGAAGCTTTCTTT
CDR3 protein: CASSPTTPRAGHNTEAFF
D gene: NA
V gene: TRBV7-9
J gene: TRBJ1-1
clone size: few

CDR3 DNA: TGTGCCAGTGGGCACCTCAACACCGGGGAGCTGTTTTTT
CDR3 protein: CASGHLNTGELFF
D gene: NA
V gene: TRBV11-1
J gene: TRBJ2-2
clone size: few

CDR3 DNA: TGTGCCAGCAGTATACAGGGGGCGGTGAGCAATCAGCCCCAGCATTTT
CDR3 protein: CASSIQGAVSNQPQHF
D gene: TRBD1
V gene: TRBV12-3/TRBV12-4
J gene: TRBJ1-5
clone size: NA

CDR3 DNA: TGTGCCAGCAGCCCCTTAGCGGGGGATAGTAATGAGCAGTTCTTC
CDR3 protein: CASSPLAGDSNEQFF
D gene: TRBD2
V gene: TRBV6-2/TRBV6-3
J gene: TRBJ2-1
clone size: NA

CDR3 DNA: TGCGCCAGCAGCTTGAGGCCGGGGGCGTATTCAGCTATGAACACTGAAGCTTTCTTT
CDR3 protein: CASSLRPGAYSAMNTEAFF
D gene: NA
V gene: TRBV5-1
J gene: TRBJ1-1
clone size: many

CDR3 DNA: TGCAGTGCTAGAATTAAAGCCAAATCGGGGGGCTACACCTTC
CDR3 protein: CSARIKAKSGGYTF
D gene: NA
V gene: TRBV20-1
J gene: TRBJ1-2
clone size: NA

CDR3 DNA: TGTGCCAGCAGTTGGGACAGGGCCGGAAACACCATATATTTT
CDR3 protein: CASSWDRAGNTIYF
D gene: TRBD1
V gene: TRBV6-6
J gene: TRBJ1-3
clone size: few

CDR3 DNA: TGCGCCAGCAGCCAATATAGGAGCAATCAGCCCCAGCATTTT
CDR3 protein: CASSQYRSNQPQHF
D gene: NA
V gene: TRBV4-3
J gene: TRBJ1-5
clone size: few

CDR3 DNA: TGTGCCAGCAGCTTAGGGGACAGGGGTTGGGATGAGCAGTTCTTC
CDR3 protein: CASSLGDRGWDEQFF
D gene: TRBD1
V gene: TRBV7-2
J gene: TRBJ2-1
clone size: NA

CDR3 DNA: TGCAGCCGGCGGGTCTCGAATGAAAAACTGTTTTTT
CDR3 protein: CSRRVSNEKLFF
D gene: NA
V gene: TRBV29-1
J gene: TRBJ1-4
clone size: few

CDR3 DNA: TGTGCCAGCAAACGGGGGGCTCTAGAGACCCAGTACTTC
CDR3 protein: CASKRGALETQYF
D gene: NA
V gene: TRBV11-2
J gene: TRBJ2-5
clone size: few

CDR3 DNA: TGTGCCACCAGCAGCCGGGACCGGAGCTCCTATAATTCACCCCTCCACTTT
CDR3 protein: CATSSRDRSSYNSPLHF
D gene: NA
V gene: TRBV15
J gene: TRBJ1-6
clone size: few

CDR3 DNA: TGTGCTAGTGGCGCGGACAGGGCGGCTGAAGCTTTCTTT
CDR3 protein: CASGADRAAEAFF
D gene: TRBD1
V gene: TRBV12-5
J gene: TRBJ1-1
clone size: NA

CDR3 DNA: TGCGCCAGCAGCCGTACAGGGGGCGAGGACACTGAAGCTTTCTTT
CDR3 protein: CASSRTGGEDTEAFF
D gene: TRBD1
V gene: TRBV4-1
J gene: TRBJ1-1
clone size: few

CDR3 DNA: TGCGCCAGCAGCCAGGGCCTTGCTGAGGGTGAGACCCAGTACTTC
CDR3 protein: CASSQGLAEGETQYF
D gene: NA
V gene: TRBV4-1
J gene: TRBJ2-5
clone size: few

CDR3 DNA: TGTGCCAGCAGCTTTACGGGGAATGGCTACACCTTC
CDR3 protein: CASSFTGNGYTF
D gene: NA
V gene: TRBV7-8
J gene: TRBJ1-2
clone size: many

CDR3 DNA: TGTGCCAGCAGCGCCATGTGGACAGCTAACTATGGCTACACCTTC
CDR3 protein: CASSAMWTANYGYTF
D gene: NA
V gene: TRBV9
J gene: TRBJ1-2
clone size: NA

CDR3 DNA: TGCAGTGCTAGACGCGGCAGGGAAGAGACCCAGTACTTC
CDR3 protein: CSARRGREETQYF
D gene: NA
V gene: TRBV20-1
J gene: TRBJ2-5
clone size: few

CDR3 DNA: TGTGCCAGCTCACCCTCGACAAGGGACACTGAAGCTTTCTTT
CDR3 protein: CASSPSTRDTEAFF
D gene: NA
V gene: TRBV18
J gene: TRBJ1-1
clone size: few

CDR3 DNA: TGCGCCAGCAGCTTGGTCGGGGGTTTGACAGATACGCAGTATTTT
CDR3 protein: CASSLVGGLTDTQYF
D gene: NA
V gene: TRBV5-1
J gene: TRBJ2-3
clone size: NA

CDR3 DNA: TGTGCCAGCAGCTTAAGAGGGGAACAGGGGAATCAGCCCCAGCATTTT
CDR3 protein: CASSLRGEQGNQPQHF
D gene: TRBD1
V gene: TRBV7-2
J gene: TRBJ1-5
clone size: NA

CDR3 DNA: TGTGCCAGCAGCGGACAGGGTAAGGGCACCTACGAGCAGTACTTC
CDR3 protein: CASSGQGKGTYEQYF
D gene: TRBD1
V gene: TRBV9
J gene: TRBJ2-7
clone size: NA

CDR3 DNA: TGTGCCAGCAGCTTAGGGACTAGCGGGGAGACAGATACGCAGTATTTT
CDR3 protein: CASSLGTSGETDTQYF
D gene: TRBD2
V gene: TRBV7-3
J gene: TRBJ2-3
clone size: few

CDR3 DNA: TGTGCCAGCAGCGCGGGAAATTCACCCCTCCACTTT
CDR3 protein: CASSAGNSPLHF
D gene: NA
V gene: TRBV9
J gene: TRBJ1-6
clone size: few

CDR3 DNA: TGTGCCAGCAGCCCGTTGCCCACGAACACCGGGGAGCTGTTTTTT
CDR3 protein: CASSPLPTNTGELFF
D gene: NA
V gene: TRBV7-3
J gene: TRBJ2-2
clone size: NA

CDR3 DNA: TGCAGGTCTCGCGGGGGGAGCACAGATACGCAGTATTTT
CDR3 protein: CRSRGGSTDTQYF
D gene: TRBD2
V gene: TRBV20-1
J gene: TRBJ2-3
clone size: NA

CDR3 DNA: TGTGCCATCAGTGACGGCCCGAGTGGGGCAGATACGCAGTATTTT
CDR3 protein: CAISDGPSGADTQYF
D gene: NA
V gene: TRBV10-3
J gene: TRBJ2-3
clone size: NA

CDR3 DNA: TGCGCCAGCAGCTTGGGAGGGGCTACTAGCACAGATACGCAGTATTTT
CDR3 protein: CASSLGGATSTDTQYF
D gene: NA
V gene: TRBV5-1
J gene: TRBJ2-3
clone size: NA

CDR3 DNA: TGTGCCAGCAGCTTAACTAGCGGGGGCCCCGATACGCAGTATTTT
CDR3 protein: CASSLTSGGPDTQYF
D gene: TRBD2
V gene: TRBV11-1
J gene: TRBJ2-3
clone size: NA

CDR3 DNA: TGCGCCAGCAGCACAGTCCCAGGGGACGATAATGAGCAGTTCTTC
CDR3 protein: CASSTVPGDDNEQFF
D gene: NA
V gene: TRBV5-1
J gene: TRBJ2-1
clone size: NA

CDR3 DNA: TGTGCCAGCAGCGACGACACAGATACGCAGTATTTT
CDR3 protein: CASSDDTDTQYF
D gene: NA
V gene: TRBV28
J gene: TRBJ2-3
clone size: NA

CDR3 DNA: TGTGCCAGCAGCTTAGCACAGGGTGATTCACCCCTCCACTTT
CDR3 protein: CASSLAQGDSPLHF
D gene: NA
V gene: TRBV5-5
J gene: TRBJ1-6
clone size: many

CDR3 DNA: TGTGCCAGCAGCCAAGACGGGGGGGAAACCTACGAGCAGTACTTC
CDR3 protein: CASSQDGGETYEQYF
D gene: TRBD2
V gene: TRBV4-2
J gene: TRBJ2-7
clone size: few

CDR3 DNA: TGTGCCAGCAGCTTAGAACGTGGAGCTAACTATGGCTACACCTTC
CDR3 protein: CASSLERGANYGYTF
D gene: NA
V gene: TRBV7-9
J gene: TRBJ1-2
clone size: NA

CDR3 DNA: TGCAGTGGGGTGGGACAGGGGGTGACTAATGAAAAACTGTTTTTT
CDR3 protein: CSGVGQGVTNEKLFF
D gene: TRBD1
V gene: TRBV20-1
J gene: TRBJ1-4
clone size: NA

CDR3 DNA: TGCGCCAGCAGCCAACGTGGGGGGGCCGAGACCCAGTACTTC
CDR3 protein: CASSQRGGAETQYF
D gene: NA
V gene: TRBV5-1
J gene: TRBJ2-5
clone size: few

CDR3 DNA: TGTGCCAGCAGACCAACAGGGGTGAGCACTGAAGCTTTCTTT
CDR3 protein: CASRPTGVSTEAFF
D gene: TRBD1
V gene: TRBV7-2
J gene: TRBJ1-1
clone size: NA

CDR3 DNA: TGTGCCAGCAGCTCCCCGGACACTGAAGCTTTCTTT
CDR3 protein: CASSSPDTEAFF
D gene: NA
V gene: TRBV7-3
J gene: TRBJ1-1
clone size: many

CDR3 DNA: TGTGCCAGCAGCGACTGGAAGGGGCTGGGGTCCTACGAGCAGTACTTC
CDR3 protein: CASSDWKGLGSYEQYF
D gene: NA
V gene: TRBV5-6
J gene: TRBJ2-7
clone size: NA

CDR3 DNA: TGCGCCAGCAGCACGGACAGGGGTAACACCGGGGAGCTGTTTTTT
CDR3 protein: CASSTDRGNTGELFF
D gene: TRBD1
V gene: TRBV5-1
J gene: TRBJ2-2
clone size: few

CDR3 DNA: TGTGCCAGCAGCCGGGGGGTCATCGACAATGAGCAGTTCTTC
CDR3 protein: CASSRGVIDNEQFF
D gene: NA
V gene: TRBV3-1
J gene: TRBJ2-1
clone size: NA